The 20 T cell receptor beta chains reported below all come from one sample, sequenced in a study of cytomegalovirus exposure and HLA in healthy donors. PCR used 60 Vbeta primers and 13 Jbeta primers. Profiled with immunoSEQ multiplex PCR; TCRdb holds only in-frame clones, not every one. In the table there are under 200,000 clones, around 80% of which are singletons. The sequencing sample was made of PBMCs. The receptors shown here come from a woman aged 45-60 years in good health and CMV-seropositive.

This chain joins TRBV19 and TRBJ2-7; TRBD2 aligns across 7 bases. V lost 0 bases to trimming and J lost 13 bases; unmatched junction nucleotides: 15. Germline assignment: CDR1 LNHDA and CDR2 SQIVND (reference sequence). This CDR3 comprises 15 residues. CDR3 sequence reads: CASSIDLKSGEGTYF. The DNA of the CDR3 is TGTGCCAGTAGTATAGATCTAAAGAGCGGGGAGGGAACTTACTTC.

This clone was recorded a few times. The chain is built from TRBV19 and TRBJ2-3; 8 bases align to TRBD2. Germline V gene data show CDR1 as LNHDA and CDR2 as SQIVND (reference sequence). J gave up 8 bases and V 4 bases, and 5 bases lay outside the gene matches. The CDR3 has 13 amino acids. CDR3 region: CASSRSGGATQYF. For the CDR3, the DNA is TGTGCCAGTAGTAGATCGGGGGGGGCTACGCAGTATTTT.

CDR3 DNA: TGTGCCAGCAGCGAAGGGGGGGGCGCCAAGGGCTACACCTTC. It translates to CASSEGGGAKGYTF. This chain links TRBV9 with TRBJ1-2, with D maybe TRBD1 (6 bases). The ends were cut back, 3 bases at V and 8 bases at J, with 17 bases in the middle. Looked up from germline, CDR1 is SGDLS and CDR2 is YYNGEE. CDR3 length: 14 residues.

This chain uses TRBV4-3 with TRBJ1-5; D not certain. Trimming pared 0 bases from V and 0 bases from J, leaving 9 bases between. Per the germline V gene, CDR1 is LGHNA and CDR2 is YSLEER. CDR3 size: 16 residues. The CDR3 coding sequence is TGCGCCAGCAGCCAAGATGTACAGTTTAGCAATCAGCCCCAGCATTTT. It is translated as CASSQDVQFSNQPQHF.

The V and J genes are TRBV5-1 and TRBJ2-3; 14 bases align to TRBD2. Germline values: CDR1 SGHRS, CDR2 YFSETQ. The CDR3 length is 15 residues. With 4 bases clipped from V and 5 bases from J, the junction kept 3 bases outside the gene matches. CDR3 sequence (DNA): TGCGCCAGCAGCCCCGGGACTAGCGGGGGAGATACGCAGTATTTT. Translated: CASSPGTSGGDTQYF.

The chain uses TRBV2 and TRBJ1-3; D is perhaps TRBD1 (5 bases). This CDR3 region has 17 residues. Germline-derived CDR1 and CDR2 are SNHLY and FYNNEI. The V end was cut by 6 bases, the J end by 4 bases, with 22 bases between. CDR3 sequence: CASSAWTRTSPGNTIYF. The CDR3 nucleotides are TGTGCCAGCAGCGCCTGGACAAGAACATCTCCAGGAAACACCATATATTTT.

CDR3 sequence (DNA): TGTGCCAGCAGTTACTTGGACAGGGCGGGGGATACGCAGTATTTT. It encodes CASSYLDRAGDTQYF. The chain combines TRBV6-5 with TRBJ2-3, with 8 bases lining up with TRBD1. Germline CDR1 and CDR2: MNHEY and SVGAGI. CDR3 size: 15 residues. V was clipped by 1 base and J by 6 bases; unmatched bases: 6.

Only one count was recorded for this clone. The chain has TRBV5-8 and TRBJ2-7, with 8 positions matching TRBD1. V trimming: 5 bases; J trimming: 4 bases; junction bases outside the gene matches: 11. This CDR3 is built from 15 residues. CDR1 and CDR2 from the germline V gene are SGHTS and YDEGEE. The CDR3 protein is CASSQGAPVIYEQYF. The DNA for the CDR3 is TGTGCCAGCAGTCAGGGGGCTCCAGTCATATACGAGCAGTACTTC.

V usage is TRBV7-2 and J usage is TRBJ1-2, with D possibly being TRBD1 (5 bases). CDR1 and CDR2 from the germline V gene are SGHTA and FQGNSA. The germline V and J ends were trimmed by 1 base and 8 bases, with 20 bases remaining between them. The CDR3 spans 16 residues. CDR3 protein: CASSLGPGGDPRGYTF. The CDR3 nucleotides read TGTGCCAGCAGCTTAGGTCCGGGAGGGGATCCGAGGGGCTACACCTTC.

In this sample, this clone turned up a few times. The chain uses TRBV2 and TRBJ2-7, with TRBD1 identical over 10 bases. The CDR3 totals 15 residues. Germline-derived CDR1 and CDR2 are SNHLY and FYNNEI. The V gene end was trimmed by 3 bases and the J gene end by 5 bases; junction bases not matched to a gene: 7. As DNA, the CDR3 is TGTGCCAGCAGTGAGCGGGACAGGGGACCCGACGAGCAGTACTTC. Encoded protein: CASSERDRGPDEQYF.

This clone was seen once. The chain joins TRBV10-3 to TRBJ1-4; D unresolved. V lost 3 bases and J lost 8, with 7 bases in between. There are 12 residues in the CDR3. Germline V lookup: CDR1 ENHRY, CDR2 SYGVKD. The CDR3, as DNA: TGTGCCATCAGTGAACCCAGGGAAAAACTGTTTTTT. Translated: CAISEPREKLFF.

The CDR3 DNA follows: TGTGCCAGCTTAGTGGCCGGAGGGACTGAAGCTTTCTTT. Translation gives CASLVAGGTEAFF. This chain uses TRBV28 with TRBJ1-1; D gene ambiguous. The germline CDR1 and CDR2 sequences are MDHEN and SYDVKM. The CDR3 is 13 amino acids. V gave up 8 bases and J gave up 5 bases, with 15 bases separating them.

The V and J genes are TRBV14 and TRBJ1-4; 7 nucleotides match TRBD1. Per the germline V gene, CDR1 is SGHDN and CDR2 is FVKESK. The CDR3 length is 15 residues. The ends lost 4 bases at V and 0 bases at J; junction bases unmatched: 2. The CDR3 is CASSPQGATNEKLFF. The DNA for the CDR3 is TGTGCCAGCAGCCCGCAGGGGGCAACTAATGAAAAACTGTTTTTT.

The sample holds one count of this clone. The J gene is TRBJ2-1, the V gene TRBV19; TRBD2 is a possible D gene (5 bases). Germline CDR1 reads LNHDA; CDR2 reads SQIVND (reference sequence). The CDR3 runs 15 residues. Between the trimmed V and J ends, which lost 1 base and 6 bases, there was a span of 13 bases. The CDR3 coding sequence is TGTGCCAGTAGTATAGGAGCGGTGCCCCTCAATGAGCAGTTCTTC. It specifies CASSIGAVPLNEQFF.

The table lists this clone with a few counts. This rearrangement joins TRBV9 to TRBJ1-2, with D possibly matching TRBD1 (5 bases). The V end was cut by 0 bases, the J end by 5 bases, with 5 bases between. The CDR3 runs to 12 residues. In germline, CDR1 is SGDLS, CDR2 YYNGEE. The CDR3 sequence is CASSVGTYGYTF. The CDR3 nucleotides are TGTGCCAGCAGCGTAGGGACATATGGCTACACCTTC.

V is TRBV18 and J is TRBJ1-6; TRBD1 matches at 10 bases. This CDR3 spans 16 amino acids. The germline CDR1 and CDR2 sequences are KGHSH and LQKENI. V lost 6 bases to trimming and J lost 6 bases; unmatched junction nucleotides: 8. The CDR3: CASSEGQGRINSPLHF. The CDR3 nucleotides are TGTGCCAGCTCGGAGGGACAGGGGAGGATTAATTCACCCCTCCACTTT.

This clone was counted once. At one boundary the junction diverges from the germline segment, which might be a read error. The genes are TRBV5-6 and TRBJ2-4; 8 bases line up with TRBD1. This CDR3 region has 14 residues. In germline, CDR1 is SGHDT, CDR2 YYEEEE. Here the CDR3 DNA reads TGTGCCAGCAGCGTATACAGGGGGGCAAACAGTCAGTACTTC. Its protein is CASSVYRGANSQYF.

This chain connects TRBV9 to TRBJ1-2; 9 nucleotides agree with TRBD1. CDR3 length: 17 residues. Per germline, CDR1 SGDLS and CDR2 YYNGEE. With 0 bases clipped from V and 7 bases from J, the junction kept 13 bases outside the gene matches. The CDR3 spells CASSVGPPGTGIGGYTF. Written as DNA, the CDR3 is TGTGCCAGCAGCGTAGGACCCCCCGGGACAGGGATCGGTGGCTACACCTTC.

Remarks on this clone: Relative to the germline gene, one junction end is altered; a read error may explain this. The DNA for the CDR3 is TGTGCCAGCAGTTTAGCTGGGGGGTCTGGAAACACCATATATTTT. Translated: CASSLAGGSGNTIYF. The chain couples TRBV7-2 to TRBJ1-3; perhaps TRBD1 as D (5 bases). This CDR3 has 15 amino acids. Germline V lookup: CDR1 SGHTA, CDR2 FQGNSA. Combining the CDR3 with reference TRBV7-2 and TRBJ1-3 gives the whole variable domain GAGVSQSPSNKVTEKGKDVELRCDPISGHTALYWYRQSLGQGLEFLIYFQGNSAPDKSGLPSDRFSAERTGGSVSTLTIQRTQQEDSAVYLCASSLAGGSGNTIYFGEGSWLTVV.

This sequence joins TRBV4-2 and TRBJ2-2, with 9 bases fitting TRBD2. Germline values: CDR1 LGHNA, CDR2 YNFKEQ. V shed 4 bases and J 0 bases; nucleotides not matched to a gene: 21. The length of the CDR3 is 22 residues. CDR3 loop: CASSPSGVRRSGRKANTGELFF. For the CDR3, the DNA is TGTGCCAGCAGCCCATCGGGGGTGAGGCGCAGCGGGAGGAAAGCGAACACCGGGGAGCTGTTTTTT.